The T cell receptor beta chain under discussion was sequenced for a study of CD8 T cells in Susac syndrome. Reverse transcription used about 0.45 to 1 ug RNA and random hexamers. Multiplex immunoSEQ PCR targeted 54 Vbeta and 13 Jbeta TCR beta segments. TCRdb re-called the immunoSEQ multiplex PCR reads with MiXCR, one entry per CDR3 protein. The data contain about 200,000 distinct CDR3 sequences, 85% to 95% of them singletons. High-throughput TCR beta sequencing covered peripheral CD8+ and CD4+ T cells. Controls were healthy donors (matched for age and sex). CD8+ and CD4+ T cells were negatively isolated; TEMRA cells were FACS-enriched. With V trimmed by 7 bases and J by 2 bases, 8 bases remained unmatched. The germline V gene has CDR1 SQVTM and CDR2 ANQGSEA. The CDR3 has 14 residues.

The TCR comes from a human donor in good health. Sequencing was carried out using CD4+ T cells from PBMCs. The chain carries TRBV29-1 and TRBJ2-3, with 8 positions matching TRBD1. The CDR3 sequence: CSGRDRSYTDTQYF. Written as DNA, the CDR3 is TGCAGCGGTAGGGACAGGTCCTACACAGATACGCAGTATTTT.